Given below is one TCR beta chain in context. Germline V gene data show CDR1 as LNHNV and CDR2 as YYDKDF (reference sequence). Trimming at V came to 1 base and at J to 0 bases, leaving 18 bases not matched to a gene. CDR3 length: 20 residues. This specimen comes from a study of tumour-infiltrating T cells in Burkitt lymphoma. In the study overall: Productive clonality predicted overall and progression-free survival.

Clones were read by immunoSEQ multiplex PCR, and TCRdb kept only the in-frame ones, dropping some. The sample records 14,000 or so clones, 30% being singletons. This receptor was obtained from a human donor with diffuse large B-cell lymphoma. The sample taken for sequencing was tumor tissue. This sequence joins TRBV15 and TRBJ2-7, with 7 bases identical to TRBD1. CDR3 bases: TGTGCCACCAGCAGAGGAGGGACAGCAACCGAGAAGGTAAGCTCCTACGAGCAGTACTTC. This encodes CATSRGGTATEKVSSYEQYF.